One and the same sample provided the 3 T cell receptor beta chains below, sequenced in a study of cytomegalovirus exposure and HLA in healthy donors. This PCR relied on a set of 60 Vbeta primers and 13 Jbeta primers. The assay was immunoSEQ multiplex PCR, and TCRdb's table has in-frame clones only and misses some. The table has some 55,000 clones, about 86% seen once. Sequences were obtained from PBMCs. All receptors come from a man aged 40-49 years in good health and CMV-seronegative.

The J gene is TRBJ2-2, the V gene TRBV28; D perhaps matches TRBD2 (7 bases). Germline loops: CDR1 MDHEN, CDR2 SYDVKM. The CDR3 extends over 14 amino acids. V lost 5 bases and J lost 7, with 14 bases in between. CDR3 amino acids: CASSTGGADGELFF. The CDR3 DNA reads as TGTGCCAGCAGTACTGGGGGGGCGGACGGGGAGCTGTTTTTT.

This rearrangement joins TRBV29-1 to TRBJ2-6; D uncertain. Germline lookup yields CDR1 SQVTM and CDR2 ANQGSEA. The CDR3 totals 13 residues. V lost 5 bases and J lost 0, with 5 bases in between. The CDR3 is CSVSLSGANVLTF. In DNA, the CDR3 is TGCAGCGTTTCCCTCTCTGGGGCCAACGTCCTGACTTTC.

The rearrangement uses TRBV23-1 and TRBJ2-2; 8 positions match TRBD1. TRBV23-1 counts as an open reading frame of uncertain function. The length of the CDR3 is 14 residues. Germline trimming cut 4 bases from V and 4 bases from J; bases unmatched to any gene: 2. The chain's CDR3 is CASSPQGGTGELFF. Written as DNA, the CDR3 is TGCGCCAGCAGTCCACAGGGGGGCACCGGGGAGCTGTTTTTT.